This T cell receptor beta chain came from a study of blood T cell repertoires in COVID-19. Across the whole study: Specimens from acute and convalescent COVID-19 originated in the United States, Italy and Spain. T cells, B-cell-depleted T cells, or PBMCs provided the cDNA or gDNA that served as material.

In the original workflow: The authors estimated nucleated cell counts from reference gene primer amplification. Profiling relied on immunoSEQ multiplex PCR, and the TCRdb table lists in-frame clones only, not all of them. V and J calls and clone size are given by that table; D and trimming were obtained from the DNA. Of tens of thousands of clones listed, about nine tenths were seen once; the top ten hold about 5%. The germline CDR1 and CDR2 sequences are SGHKS and YYEKEE (reference sequence). The CDR3 is 18 amino acids. The V segment lost 2 bases and the J segment 4 bases; nucleotides outside the gene matches: 10.

The sequence came from an elderly woman with acute or convalescent COVID-19. The sequencing input was peripheral blood. The rearrangement joins TRBV5-5 to TRBJ2-2; 11 bases agree with TRBD1. CDR3 nucleotides: TGTGCCAGCAGCTTAGGCCCTGTGGGACAGGGGGGCACCGGGGAGCTGTTTTTT. Translated: CASSLGPVGQGGTGELFF.